The 21 T cell receptor beta chains below all came from one sample that was sequenced in a study of T cells in Graves' hyperthyroidism and ophthalmopathy. The investigators amplified TCR beta CDR3 regions from RNA transcripts. TCR CDR3 regions were first amplified by RT-PCR with HTBI primers. TCRdb independently ran MiXCR on the multiplex PCR reads; one entry per CDR3 protein. Found here are 550,000 to 850,000 distinct CDR3 sequences, roughly 20% of them singletons; the top ten hold over 15%. Sequencing was performed on blood. These receptors all come from a woman in her forties or fifties with Graves' hyperthyroidism that later progressed to Graves' ophthalmopathy.

This clonotype was counted ten times or more. This rearrangement joins TRBV5-6 to TRBJ1-1; 7 bases fit TRBD1. V lost 4 bases to trimming and J lost 1 base; unmatched junction nucleotides: 7. The length of the CDR3 is 15 residues. Germline assignment: CDR1 SGHDT and CDR2 YYEEEE. This CDR3 is CASSPPDRANTEAFF. CDR3 DNA sequence: TGTGCCAGCAGCCCGCCCGACAGGGCGAACACTGAAGCTTTCTTT.

This clonotype was observed many times. The chain uses TRBV2 and TRBJ2-2; weak D call: TRBD1 (6 bases). The germline gives CDR1 SNHLY, CDR2 FYNNEI. The CDR3 runs 15 residues. The germline V and J ends were trimmed by 6 bases and 3 bases, with 14 bases remaining between them. The CDR3 DNA follows: TGTGCCAGCAGAGAAAACAGGGAGTACACCGGGGAGCTGTTTTTT. Translation: CASRENREYTGELFF.

This clonotype was recorded at least ten times. This chain joins TRBV3-1 and TRBJ1-6; D might be TRBD1 (5 bases). V lost 4 bases and J 6 bases, leaving 13 bases between the germline ends. Germline V CDR1 and CDR2: LGHDT, YNNKEL (reference sequence). This CDR3 is 15 amino acids long. CDR3 nucleotides: TGTGCCAGCAGCCCCCCGCAGGGCGGTAATTCACCCCTCCACTTT. Residues: CASSPPQGGNSPLHF. The full variable domain, with the rest looked up from reference TRBV3-1 and TRBJ1-6, is DTAVSQTPKYLVTQMGNDKSIKCEQNLGHDTMYWYKQDSKKFLKIMFSYNNKELIINETVPNRFSPKSPDKAHLNLHINSLELGDSAVYFCASSPPQGGNSPLHFGNGTRLTVT.

This clonotype was observed at least ten times. The rearrangement links TRBV11-1 to TRBJ2-2; D remains ambiguous. V was clipped by 5 bases and J by 9 bases, with 19 bases between them. The CDR3 totals 15 residues. Germline CDR1 reads SGHAT; CDR2 reads FQDESV (reference sequence). This CDR3 is CASSPRPTMIWELFF. CDR3 coding DNA: TGTGCCAGCAGCCCACGACCGACAATGATCTGGGAGCTGTTTTTT.

In this sample, this clonotype turned up a few times. The chain couples TRBV10-3 to TRBJ1-1, with D uncertain. V was clipped by 4 bases and J by 1 base, with 10 bases between them. Per the germline V gene, CDR1 is ENHRY and CDR2 is SYGVKD. The CDR3 sequence is 14 residues long. CDR3 coding DNA: TGTGCCATCAGTGGGTTGTGGGGGAACACTGAAGCTTTCTTT. It yields the protein CAISGLWGNTEAFF.

V is TRBV12-3 or TRBV12-4 and J is TRBJ1-5; a weak D match, TRBD1 (5 bases). Deletions cut 6 bases from V and 0 bases from J, with 9 bases between. The CDR3 length is 14 residues. The CDR3 DNA reads as TGTGCCAGCAGAGACAGCGGTAGCAATCAGCCCCAGCATTTT. Residues: CASRDSGSNQPQHF.

This clonotype was observed many times. This CDR3 is CASSRQNNQPQHF. CDR3 nucleotides: TGTGCCAGCAGTCGACAGAACAATCAGCCCCAGCATTTT. V gene TRBV6-1 combines with J gene TRBJ1-5, with D perhaps matching TRBD1 (5 bases). Germline CDR1 MNHNS, CDR2 SASEGT. The CDR3 covers 13 residues. V was cut by 5 bases and J by 3 bases, with 8 bases left in between.

Comments on this clonotype: This may be a read error: a much more frequent sequence differs by one nucleotide. J is TRBJ1-1 and V is TRBV5-1, with a weak D call TRBD1 (6 bases). There are 14 residues in the CDR3. Per germline, CDR1 SGHRS and CDR2 YFSETQ. The CDR3 DNA is TGCGCCAGCATGCAGGGGTTTTTTGGCACTGAAGCTTTGTTT. The encoded protein is CASMQGFFGTEALF.

The CDR3 nucleotides read TGTGCCAGCAGCCACCGGAACCAGGGGAGAAACACCTACAATGAGCAGTTCTTC. Translated: CASSHRNQGRNTYNEQFF. V usage is TRBV4-2 and J usage is TRBJ2-1; D is possibly TRBD1 (6 bases). The V end lost 3 bases, the J end lost 2 bases, and 20 bases lay between the germline ends. This CDR3 has 18 residues. Germline lookup yields CDR1 LGHNA and CDR2 YNFKEQ.

This sequence joins TRBV19 and TRBJ1-6, with 8 positions matching TRBD1. The germline V gene has CDR1 LNHDA and CDR2 SQIVND (reference sequence). V lost 6 bases, J lost 3 bases, and 7 bases stayed unmatched. This CDR3 has 16 residues. The CDR3 DNA reads TGTGCCAGTAGGCGTGGGACAGGAGACTATAATTCACCCCTCCACTTT. This codes for CASRRGTGDYNSPLHF.

This sequence joins TRBV20-1 and TRBJ1-5; D is unresolved. Germline CDR1 reads DFQATT; CDR2 reads SNEGSKA (reference sequence). Trimming took off 6 bases at V and 4 bases at J, with 13 bases between the two ends. CDR3 length: 13 residues. CDR3 nucleotide sequence: TGCAGTGCCGGTTTTGGTTCAAATCAGCCCCAGCATTTT. Protein: CSAGFGSNQPQHF.

The rearrangement joins TRBV6-1 to TRBJ1-5; no definite D call. Trimming removed 2 bases at V and 6 bases at J, with 8 bases between. The germline V gene encodes CDR1 MNHNS and CDR2 SASEGT. The CDR3 contains 13 residues. The CDR3 DNA reads as TGTGCCAGCAGTGAACAGATCAGTCAGCCCCAGCATTTT. Encoded protein: CASSEQISQPQHF.

This clonotype came up once. This chain connects TRBV12-3 or TRBV12-4 to TRBJ2-7; possible D gene TRBD2, 6 bases. V shed 6 bases and J shed 3 bases, with 18 bases lying between them. The CDR3 sequence is 15 residues long. CDR3 in DNA: TGTGCCAGCAGGGGATTGGGCGGGATTAACTACGAGCAGTACTTC. Translation: CASRGLGGINYEQYF.

The V gene is TRBV7-6, the J gene TRBJ2-3; D gene unclear. Germline V CDR1 and CDR2: SGHVS, FNYEAQ. V dropped 1 base and J dropped 2 bases, with 7 bases sitting between them. The CDR3 has 14 residues. DNA for the CDR3: TGTGCCAGCAGCTTAGGGTTCCCCACAGATACGCAGTATTTT. Translating it yields CASSLGFPTDTQYF.

This clonotype appeared a few times. The chain recombines TRBV6-1 with TRBJ1-5, with D maybe TRBD1 (5 bases). Germline assignment: CDR1 MNHNS and CDR2 SASEGT. The CDR3 has 15 amino acids. Between the trimmed V and J ends, which lost 2 bases and 2 bases, there was a span of 10 bases. CDR3: CASSEQGLGNQPQHF. CDR3 DNA sequence: TGTGCCAGCAGTGAACAGGGATTGGGCAATCAGCCCCAGCATTTT.

Ten or more counts support this clonotype. The gene calls are TRBV11-1 and TRBJ1-2; the match to TRBD1 covers 12 bases. This CDR3 has 16 amino acids. Germline V gene lookup returns CDR1 SGHAT and CDR2 FQDESV (reference sequence). The ends lost 0 bases at V and 4 bases at J; junction bases unmatched: 3. Here the CDR3 DNA reads TGTGCCAGCAGCTTAGCGTCGGGACAGGGGGCCTATGGCTACACCTTC. The encoded protein is CASSLASGQGAYGYTF.

CDR3 bases: TGTGCCAGCAGTTTTAGGGGGACGGGAAACAGAGCTTTCTTT. Translated: CASSFRGTGNRAFF. This chain uses TRBV27 with TRBJ1-1; D might be TRBD1 (6 bases). V dropped 3 bases and J dropped 10 bases, with 18 bases sitting between them. In germline, CDR1 is MNHEY, CDR2 SMNVEV (reference sequence). The CDR3 is 14 amino acids.

This clonotype appeared a few times. The rearrangement uses TRBV29-1 and TRBJ2-3; unclear D gene. Trimming took 8 bases from V and 1 from J, leaving 7 bases between them. The CDR3 contains 11 residues. Germline V gives CDR1 SQVTM, CDR2 ANQGSEA. The CDR3 bases are TGCAGCCACGTGGGCACAGATACGCAGTATTTT. Amino acids: CSHVGTDTQYF.

V and J are TRBV5-1 and TRBJ2-7; a weak D match, TRBD1 (6 bases). This CDR3 is 14 amino acids long. CDR1 and CDR2 (germline): SGHRS, YFSETQ. V lost 4 bases, J lost 3 bases, and 14 bases lay in between. The chain's CDR3 is CASSKQGQIYEQYF. CDR3 in DNA: TGCGCCAGCAGCAAACAAGGACAGATCTACGAGCAGTACTTC.

This chain's CDR3 is CASSMGGDTQYF. The CDR3 nucleotides read TGTGCCAGTAGTATGGGTGGAGATACGCAGTATTTT. The chain has TRBV19 and TRBJ2-3, with no clear D. From germline, CDR1 is LNHDA and CDR2 SQIVND (reference sequence). The CDR3 consists of 12 residues. Trimming removed 3 bases from V and 5 bases from J, with 6 bases in between.

Many counts were recorded for this clonotype. V and J are TRBV20-1 and TRBJ2-1; TRBD2 matches 13 bases. J was trimmed by 9 bases and V by 3 bases; bases with no gene match: 8. Germline V lookup: CDR1 DFQATT, CDR2 SNEGSKA (reference sequence). The CDR3 totals 15 residues. The chain's CDR3 is CSASRTSGGKAEQFF. Here the CDR3 DNA reads TGCAGTGCTAGCCGGACTAGCGGGGGAAAGGCTGAGCAGTTCTTC.